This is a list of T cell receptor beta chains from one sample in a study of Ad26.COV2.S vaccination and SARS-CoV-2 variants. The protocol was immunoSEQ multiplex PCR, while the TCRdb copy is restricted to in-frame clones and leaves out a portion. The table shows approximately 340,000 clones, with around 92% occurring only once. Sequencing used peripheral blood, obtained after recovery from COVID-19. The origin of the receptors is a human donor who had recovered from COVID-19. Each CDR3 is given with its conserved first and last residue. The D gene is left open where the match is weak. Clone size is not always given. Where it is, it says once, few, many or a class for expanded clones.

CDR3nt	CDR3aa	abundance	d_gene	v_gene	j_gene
TGTGCCAGCAGCCAAGTAACAGAGACCCAGTACTTC	CASSQVTETQYF	.	.	TRBV14	TRBJ2-5
TGTGCCAGCAATCCAACAACAAAGCAAGAGACCCAGTACTTC	CASNPTTKQETQYF	.	.	TRBV6-6	TRBJ2-5
TGTGCCAGTAGTATCGACTACGAGCAGTACTTC	CASSIDYEQYF	.	.	TRBV19	TRBJ2-7
TGTGCCATCAGTGAGTCATGGGCTAGCGGGGACAATCAAAAAACCACAGATACGCAGTATTTT	CAISESWASGDNQKTTDTQYF	.	TRBD2	TRBV10-3	TRBJ2-3
TGCGCCAGCAGCGAGTCGACAGGCGCGAACACCGGGGAGCTGTTTTTT	CASSESTGANTGELFF	.	.	TRBV5-1	TRBJ2-2
TGTGCCAGCTCACCACCGGACAAGAACTATGGCTACACCTTC	CASSPPDKNYGYTF	.	.	TRBV18	TRBJ1-2
TGTGCCAGTAGTGATTTGGGACAGGGGGTATACGAGCAGTACTTC	CASSDLGQGVYEQYF	.	TRBD1	TRBV19	TRBJ2-7
TGTGCCAGCAGCCCGGCCGGGGGCTATGGCTACACCTTC	CASSPAGGYGYTF	.	.	TRBV7-2	TRBJ1-2
TGTGCCAGCAGCTTAGAGATGCGACCCGGGAACACTGAAGCTTTCTTT	CASSLEMRPGNTEAFF	.	.	TRBV7-9	TRBJ1-1
TGTGCCAGCACCTACACCGGGGAGCTGTTTTTT	CASTYTGELFF	.	.	TRBV28	TRBJ2-2
TGCAGCGTTGAGGGCGGGTCAGCCTACAATGAGCAGTTCTTC	CSVEGGSAYNEQFF	.	.	TRBV29-1	TRBJ2-1
TGCAGCTCCGGGGGGGGGCAAGAGACCCAGTACTTC	CSSGGGQETQYF	.	TRBD2	TRBV29-1	TRBJ2-5
TGTGCCAGTAGTATTCTACAGGGGAGTTTGTCCACTGAAGCTTTCTTT	CASSILQGSLSTEAFF	.	TRBD1	TRBV19	TRBJ1-1
TGCGCCAGCAGCGTGCAGGGGGGATTGGCTAACGAAAAACTGTTTTTT	CASSVQGGLANEKLFF	.	TRBD1	TRBV5-1	TRBJ1-4
TGCGCCAGCAGCTTGGAGGGTAACTATGGCTACACCTTC	CASSLEGNYGYTF	.	.	TRBV5-1	TRBJ1-2
TGTGCCAGCAGCGTTCCCGGGACAGTCAAACTGTTTTTT	CASSVPGTVKLFF	.	TRBD1	TRBV11-2	TRBJ1-4
TGTGCCAGCGGTGGGGCCAAGTTTTACGAGCAGTACTTC	CASGGAKFYEQYF	.	.	TRBV12-3/TRBV12-4	TRBJ2-7
TGTGCCAGCAGAAACTTCGAGGCTCCGAGGGGGTACGAGCAGTACTTC	CASRNFEAPRGYEQYF	.	.	TRBV11-2	TRBJ2-7
TGTGCCAGCAGCTTGGTTCGAGGTTCGGACGAGCAGTTCTTC	CASSLVRGSDEQFF	.	.	TRBV5-4	TRBJ2-1
TGTGCCAGCAGCTTTGACAGGGGGGGCTATGGCTACACCTTC	CASSFDRGGYGYTF	.	TRBD1	TRBV5-6	TRBJ1-2
TGCAGCGTTGAAGAGAGACTAGCGGGGGGGTTTAGTGAGCAGTTCTTC	CSVEERLAGGFSEQFF	.	TRBD2	TRBV29-1	TRBJ2-1
TGTGCCAGCAGTGTAGAGACTAGCGGGGGCTACGGGGAGCTGTTTTTT	CASSVETSGGYGELFF	.	TRBD2	TRBV2	TRBJ2-2
TGTGCCAGCAGCAGTCCTACAGGGAAGTCGATAGATACGCAGTATTTT	CASSSPTGKSIDTQYF	.	.	TRBV21-1	TRBJ2-3
TGTGCCAGCAGCGCTGGGCGGGGCATCCTTCAGTACTTC	CASSAGRGILQYF	.	.	TRBV5-6	TRBJ2-4
TGTGCCAGCAGCTCCCCAGGGACATCTAACTATGGCTACACCTTC	CASSSPGTSNYGYTF	.	.	TRBV7-2	TRBJ1-2
TGCAGTGCTGTTAATGGGGAGACCCAGTACTTC	CSAVNGETQYF	.	.	TRBV20-1	TRBJ2-5
TGTGCCAGCAGCCTTATACAGGGACCCTACGAGCAGTACTTC	CASSLIQGPYEQYF	.	.	TRBV3-1/TRBV3-2	TRBJ2-7
TGTGCCAGCAGTTACTCGAGGACAGGGGGTCTGGATACGCAGTATTTT	CASSYSRTGGLDTQYF	once	TRBD1	TRBV6-2/TRBV6-3	TRBJ2-3
TGTGCTAGTGGTTTAAGCGGCTCACCCCTCCACTTT	CASGLSGSPLHF	.	.	TRBV12-5	TRBJ1-6
TGTGCCACCAGCAGAGTGACTAGCGGGGGGGAAAACATTCAGTACTTC	CATSRVTSGGENIQYF	.	TRBD2	TRBV15	TRBJ2-4
TGTGCCAGCAGTGATATGACAGGGTATGGCTACACCTTC	CASSDMTGYGYTF	.	TRBD1	TRBV25-1	TRBJ1-2
TGTGCCAGCAGTTTCGGCAGCACCAAGGCTTTCTTT	CASSFGSTKAFF	.	.	TRBV12-3/TRBV12-4	TRBJ1-1
TGCGCCAGCAGCTTGGCCGACGCCTTCTATGGCTACACCTTC	CASSLADAFYGYTF	once	.	TRBV5-1	TRBJ1-2
TGTGCCAGCAGCCCGCGAAGGAACCTACAAGAGACCCAGTACTTC	CASSPRRNLQETQYF	once	.	TRBV7-8	TRBJ2-5
TGTGCCAGCAGCCGGCGGGACCCTGCTAACTATGGCTACACCTTC	CASSRRDPANYGYTF	.	.	TRBV6-6	TRBJ1-2
TGTGCCAGCAGCCCCCGGACTAGCGGGGTCGCAGATACGCAGTATTTT	CASSPRTSGVADTQYF	.	TRBD2	TRBV9	TRBJ2-3
TGCGCCAGCAGCCAACTGGGGGGAGGCACCGGGGAGCTGTTTTTT	CASSQLGGGTGELFF	.	.	TRBV4-1	TRBJ2-2
TGTGCCAGCAGTTTATTTGGAGTTATTGGCTACACCTTC	CASSLFGVIGYTF	.	.	TRBV28	TRBJ1-2
TGTGCCAGCAGCCCCCGGACAGATACGCAGTATTTT	CASSPRTDTQYF	once	.	TRBV9	TRBJ2-3
TGTGCCAGCCTATACCGACAGAACTATGGCTACACCTTC	CASLYRQNYGYTF	.	.	TRBV6-5	TRBJ1-2
TGTGCCAGCAGCCGTGGGGACAATCAGCCCCAGCATTTT	CASSRGDNQPQHF	.	.	TRBV2	TRBJ1-5
TGCGCCAGCAGTGATTTTATCGGGGCGGACAGAAACATTCAGTACTTC	CASSDFIGADRNIQYF	.	.	TRBV10-2	TRBJ2-4
TGTGCCAGCAGTCTTAGCGGGGGGGTCTACAATGAGCAGTTCTTC	CASSLSGGVYNEQFF	.	TRBD2	TRBV6-4	TRBJ2-1
TGTGCCAGCAGCTTGGGGGGGCCTCGGGGGCCCCAGCATTTT	CASSLGGPRGPQHF	.	.	TRBV5-6	TRBJ1-5
TGTGCCAGCAGCCGAGGGGATGGACAGGGGGCGGGGGGCTACACCTTC	CASSRGDGQGAGGYTF	.	TRBD1	TRBV4-2	TRBJ1-2
TGTGCCAGTAGTGGGTTTGCGGGGGGGCCCAACACCGGGGAGCTGTTTTTT	CASSGFAGGPNTGELFF	.	TRBD2	TRBV19	TRBJ2-2
TGTGCCAGCAGCTTAGCTTCAAGGGGGGACACCATATATTTT	CASSLASRGDTIYF	.	.	TRBV13	TRBJ1-3
TGTGCCAGTAGTCCCGGGACAGGGTTCTCCAGGGACACTGAAGCTTTCTTT	CASSPGTGFSRDTEAFF	.	TRBD1	TRBV19	TRBJ1-1
TGTGCCAGCAGTCCGACAGGGAGGGCACACGGCGGCTACACCTTC	CASSPTGRAHGGYTF	.	TRBD1	TRBV14	TRBJ1-2
TGTGCCAGCAGGCGTCGCGCCAGCGAAAAACTGTTTTTT	CASRRRASEKLFF	.	.	TRBV7-2	TRBJ1-4
TGCACCAGCAGCCAAGATGGGACAGGGAGATTTAACACTGAAGCTTTCTTT	CTSSQDGTGRFNTEAFF	.	.	TRBV1	TRBJ1-1
TGTGCCAGCAGCCAAGAGAAGGGGACACAAAGGGCTGGGGCCAACGTCCTGACTTTC	CASSQEKGTQRAGANVLTF	.	.	TRBV4-2	TRBJ2-6
TGTGCCAGCTGGTCAGGACAGGCCGGTCAGCCCCAGCATTTT	CASWSGQAGQPQHF	.	TRBD1	TRBV6-5	TRBJ1-5
TGTGCCAGCAGCCTAGTCTCGAGCTCCTACAATGAGCAGTTCTTC	CASSLVSSSYNEQFF	.	.	TRBV7-4	TRBJ2-1
TGCGCCAGCAGCCCGGGGGAGAACTATGGCTACACCTTC	CASSPGENYGYTF	.	.	TRBV5-1	TRBJ1-2